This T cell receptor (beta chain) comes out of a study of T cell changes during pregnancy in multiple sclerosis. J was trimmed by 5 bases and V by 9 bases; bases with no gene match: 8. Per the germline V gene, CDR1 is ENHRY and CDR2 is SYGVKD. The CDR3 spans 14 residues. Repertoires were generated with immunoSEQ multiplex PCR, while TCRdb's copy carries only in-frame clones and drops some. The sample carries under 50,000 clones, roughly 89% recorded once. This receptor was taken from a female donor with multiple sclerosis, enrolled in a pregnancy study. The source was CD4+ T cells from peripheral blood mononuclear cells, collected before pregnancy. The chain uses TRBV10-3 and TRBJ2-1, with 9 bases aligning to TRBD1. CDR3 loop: CAIRKTGGNNEQFF. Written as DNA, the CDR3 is TGTGCCATACGCAAGACAGGGGGGAACAATGAGCAGTTCTTC.